This T cell receptor beta chain was found in a study of blood T cell repertoires in COVID-19. With 4 bases clipped from V and 4 bases from J, the junction kept 5 bases outside the gene matches. The CDR3 sequence is 14 residues long. The germline CDR1 and CDR2 sequences are LGHNA and YSLEER. In its sample, this clone is medium-sized. The repertoire was sequenced with immunoSEQ multiplex PCR; TCRdb's copy has only in-frame clones and lacks some. The table records 200,000 to 250,000 clones, just under 90% of them present only once. Sequencing was performed on PBMCs or T cells enriched from blood (not recorded which). This chain links TRBV4-3 with TRBJ2-7, with TRBD1 matching 9 bases. The sequence was obtained from a man aged 25-40 years who had recovered from COVID-19. Written as DNA, the CDR3 is TGCGCCAGCAGCCTTGGACAGGGGAGATACGAGCAGTACTTC. Translating it yields CASSLGQGRYEQYF.